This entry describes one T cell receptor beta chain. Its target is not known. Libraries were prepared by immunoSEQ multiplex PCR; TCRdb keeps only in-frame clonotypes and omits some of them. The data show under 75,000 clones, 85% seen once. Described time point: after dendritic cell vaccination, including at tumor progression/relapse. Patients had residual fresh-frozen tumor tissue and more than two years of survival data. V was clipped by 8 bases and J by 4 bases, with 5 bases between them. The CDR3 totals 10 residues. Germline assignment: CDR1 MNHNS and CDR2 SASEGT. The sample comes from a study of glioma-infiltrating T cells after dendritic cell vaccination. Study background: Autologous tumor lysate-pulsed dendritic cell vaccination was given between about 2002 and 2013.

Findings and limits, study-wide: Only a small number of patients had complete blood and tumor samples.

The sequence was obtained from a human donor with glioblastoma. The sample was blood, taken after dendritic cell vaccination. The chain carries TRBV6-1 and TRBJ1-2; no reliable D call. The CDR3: CASSIYGYTF. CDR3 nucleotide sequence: TGTGCCAGCTCAATCTATGGCTACACCTTC.